This TCR beta chain was recovered during a study of blood T cells in healthy people across ages. Notes on the study in general: The percentage of naive T cells correlated strongly with TCR beta diversity.

Aged roughly 6 to 95, donors were systemically healthy Caucasians from Russia. Looked up from germline, CDR1 is KGHSH and CDR2 is LQKENI. There are 15 residues in the CDR3. The V segment lost 4 bases and the J segment 2 bases; nucleotides outside the gene matches: 4. A word on this clonotype: The antigen is undetermined.

The use of a sample-barcoded 5' primer and a J-beta primer mix characterized a second PCR of about 6 to 11 cycles. A 12-random-nucleotide template-switch adaptor tagged each cDNA molecule. No fewer than 2.5 million CDR3-containing paired-end reads came from each sample. From the 5' RACE reads, TCRdb called clonotypes with MiXCR, one entry per CDR3 protein. The sample records about 1.4 million distinct CDR3 sequences, approximately 59% being singletons. Sequenced sample: blood. The chain couples TRBV18 to TRBJ2-1, with 8 bases fitting TRBD2. The clonotype was recovered from a man aged 18 to 35 in good health. CDR3 region: CASSRPGLAYNEQFF. In DNA form, the CDR3 reads TGTGCCAGCTCACGACCGGGACTAGCCTACAATGAGCAGTTCTTC.